A selection of T cell receptor beta chains follows, all from one sample in a study of neurological immune-mediated disorders. From the 5' RACE reads, TCRdb called clonotypes with MiXCR, one entry per CDR3 protein. The sample gives about 84,000 distinct CDR3 sequences, around a tenth of which show up once; roughly 2% is in the top ten. Sequenced input: PBMCs. These receptor sequences come from a middle-aged man in good health. Both conserved end residues are part of each CDR3. Each record gives: D gene, clone size, CDR3 length, V gene, J gene, CDR3 protein, CDR3 DNA. The D gene is left open where the match is weak. Only some rows state a clone size, as once, few, many or a class for expanded clones.

TRBD2	many	14	TRBV5-1	TRBJ2-7	CASSLNSGRYEQYF	TGCGCCAGCAGCTTGAATAGCGGGAGGTACGAGCAGTACTTC
-	-	16	TRBV19	TRBJ2-6	CASSKQVLSGANVLTF	TGTGCCAGTAGTAAACAGGTCCTCTCTGGGGCCAACGTCCTGACTTTC
-	many	15	TRBV11-2	TRBJ1-2	CASSLGGVMGSGYTF	TGTGCCAGCAGCCTAGGAGGTGTTATGGGATCGGGCTACACCTTC
TRBD2	many	17	TRBV5-1	TRBJ2-1	CASSGISTTSPYNEQFF	TGCGCCAGCAGCGGGATTTCAACGACTAGCCCCTACAATGAGCAGTTCTTC
-	many	14	TRBV3-1	TRBJ1-1	CASRKTGTNTEAFF	TGTGCCAGCAGGAAAACAGGGACTAACACTGAAGCTTTCTTT
TRBD2	many	15	TRBV12-3/TRBV12-4	TRBJ2-1	CASSPVGGGYNEQFF	TGTGCCAGCAGTCCCGTGGGGGGGGGTTACAATGAGCAGTTCTTC
-	many	16	TRBV12-3/TRBV12-4	TRBJ2-1	CASSLGEPLSYNEQFF	TGTGCCAGCAGTTTGGGAGAACCCCTATCCTACAATGAGCAGTTCTTC
TRBD2	-	14	TRBV10-3	TRBJ2-1	CTISVSGREVEQFF	TGTACCATCAGCGTTAGTGGGAGGGAAGTTGAGCAGTTCTTC
-	many	12	TRBV29-1	TRBJ1-5	CSVRAPGQPQHF	TGCAGCGTTCGGGCCCCGGGGCAGCCCCAGCATTTT
-	many	13	TRBV20-1	TRBJ2-5	CSANGAVQETQYF	TGCAGTGCTAACGGAGCCGTCCAAGAGACCCAGTACTTC
-	-	19	TRBV5-1	TRBJ2-2	CASSIYLCSIRSNTGELFF	-
-	many	15	TRBV29-1	TRBJ2-3	CSVDQTRTAPNTQYF	TGCAGCGTTGACCAAACCCGGACAGCACCTAATACGCAGTATTTT
TRBD2	many	15	TRBV3-1	TRBJ2-1	CASSQGLTARGEQFF	TGTGCCAGCAGCCAGGGACTAACAGCGCGGGGTGAGCAGTTCTTC
TRBD1	-	15	TRBV5-1	TRBJ2-2	CASRQGAPDTGELFF	TGCGCCAGCAGGCAGGGGGCGCCGGACACCGGGGAGCTGTTTTTT
TRBD1	many	17	TRBV20-1	TRBJ1-5	CSARDSGQGFRIQPQHF	TGCAGTGCTAGAGATTCGGGACAGGGATTTAGGATCCAGCCCCAGCATTTT
TRBD2	many	19	TRBV29-1	TRBJ2-1	CSVFPTLTSGFNSYNEQFF	TGCAGCGTTTTTCCCACCCTGACTAGCGGGTTTAACTCCTACAATGAGCAGTTCTTC
TRBD2	many	15	TRBV20-1	TRBJ2-5	CSARDGTSGRETQYF	TGCAGTGCTAGAGACGGGACTAGCGGACGAGAGACCCAGTACTTC
TRBD1	many	20	TRBV28	TRBJ1-5	CASTILRDRGLLYSNQPQHF	TGTGCCAGCACCATCCTCCGGGACAGGGGGCTCCTTTATAGCAATCAGCCCCAGCATTTT
-	many	11	TRBV7-2	TRBJ2-5	CASSLKETQYF	TGTGCCAGCAGCTTAAAAGAGACCCAGTACTTC
TRBD2	few	15	TRBV7-2	TRBJ2-7	CASSLASGGIYEQYF	TGTGCCAGCAGCTTAGCTAGCGGGGGGATCTACGAGCAGTACTTC
TRBD2	-	15	TRBV7-3	TRBJ2-1	CANSLRLALVNEQFF	TGTGCCAACAGCCTTCGACTAGCCCTGGTTAATGAGCAGTTCTTC
TRBD1	many	14	TRBV20-1	TRBJ2-1	CSARTGQEFNEQFF	TGCAGTGCTAGAACGGGACAGGAGTTTAATGAGCAGTTCTTC
-	-	13	TRBV14	TRBJ2-7	CASSTGTTYEQYF	TGTGCCAGCAGCACAGGGACAACCTACGAGCAGTACTTC
TRBD2	few	16	TRBV7-6	TRBJ2-2	CASSPISGSGRGELFF	TGTGCCAGCAGCCCAATAAGCGGGAGTGGAAGGGGGGAGCTGTTTTTT
-	many	14	TRBV24-1	TRBJ1-5	CATSDRTPNQPQHF	TGTGCCACCAGTGACCGGACACCTAATCAGCCCCAGCATTTT
-	many	18	TRBV7-3	TRBJ2-2	CASSLTGDRRGNTGELFF	TGTGCCAGCAGCTTAACGGGTGATAGGAGAGGGAACACCGGGGAGCTGTTTTTT
-	many	16	TRBV5-1	TRBJ2-1	CASSLVWGRSNNEQFF	TGCGCCAGCAGCTTGGTATGGGGGAGAAGCAATAATGAGCAGTTCTTC
-	-	15	TRBV6-6	TRBJ2-1	CASTDRGSNPNEQFF	TGTGCCAGCACCGACCGAGGGTCGAATCCCAATGAGCAGTTCTTC
TRBD1	many	13	TRBV20-1	TRBJ1-2	CSARTGGNYGYTF	TGCAGTGCCCGGACAGGGGGTAACTATGGCTACACCTTC
-	-	14	TRBV7-9	TRBJ2-5	CASSFGGFQETQYF	TGTGCCAGCAGCTTTGGAGGGTTTCAAGAGACCCAGTACTTC
TRBD2	many	14	TRBV4-1	TRBJ2-1	CASKGLAGKGEQFF	TGCGCCAGTAAGGGACTAGCGGGTAAGGGTGAGCAGTTCTTC
TRBD2	-	18	TRBV12-3/TRBV12-4	TRBJ2-2	CASTFPLGLAESTVELFF	TGTGCCAGCACTTTTCCCTTGGGGCTAGCGGAGTCCACCGTGGAGCTGTTTTTT
-	many	17	TRBV5-1	TRBJ2-1	CASSSSWGTYSYNEQFF	TGCGCCAGCAGCTCGTCGTGGGGGACATACTCCTACAATGAGCAGTTCTTC
-	-	16	TRBV28	TRBJ2-3	CASSSLPGGGGDTPYF	TGTGCCAGCAGTTCCCTCCCAGGGGGGGGAGGGGATACGCCGTATTTT
-	many	14	TRBV3-1	TRBJ2-7	CASSRTGNSYEQYF	TGTGCCAGCAGCCGAACAGGGAACTCCTACGAGCAGTACTTC
TRBD2	many	17	TRBV7-2	TRBJ2-1	CASSPPRLAGRDNEQFF	TGTGCCAGCAGCCCCCCCCGACTAGCGGGGCGAGACAATGAGCAGTTCTTC
TRBD2	-	17	TRBV7-2	TRBJ2-7	CASSLGSSGGAPYEQYF	TGTGCCAGCAGCTTAGGTTCTAGCGGGGGGGCCCCCTACGAGCAGTACTTC
TRBD1	many	14	TRBV18	TRBJ2-7	CASSDRGPSYEQYF	TGTGCCAGCTCAGACAGGGGTCCCTCCTACGAGCAGTACTTC
-	many	12	TRBV5-1	TRBJ1-1	CASSFLGSQAFF	TGCGCCAGCAGCTTTTTGGGGTCTCAAGCTTTCTTT
-	-	16	TRBV29-1	TRBJ2-5	CSVEARRGARQETQYF	TGCAGCGTTGAAGCACGCCGGGGGGCCCGGCAAGAGACCCAGTACTTC
TRBD2	many	15	TRBV20-1	TRBJ2-3	CSAAWTSGTTDTQYF	TGCAGTGCTGCTTGGACTAGCGGGACGACAGATACGCAGTATTTT
-	many	17	TRBV18	TRBJ1-3	CASSPYRQDLSGNTIYF	TGTGCCAGCTCACCATACCGACAGGACCTGTCTGGAAACACCATATATTTT
-	many	14	TRBV7-3	TRBJ2-5	CASSLSGDQETQYF	TGTGCCAGCAGCTTAAGCGGGGATCAAGAGACCCAGTACTTC
TRBD2	many	14	TRBV5-1	TRBJ2-1	CASSSKRGGDEQFF	TGCGCCAGCAGCTCCAAGCGGGGGGGGGATGAGCAGTTCTTC
-	few	13	TRBV5-1	TRBJ1-5	CASSLGDMQPHHF	TGCGCCAGCAGCTTAGGGGACATGCAGCCCCATCATTTT
-	many	15	TRBV27	TRBJ1-1	CASSLYGGPNTEAFF	TGTGCCAGCAGTTTATATGGGGGGCCGAACACTGAAGCTTTCTTT
-	many	14	TRBV12-3/TRBV12-4	TRBJ2-3	CASMDQTGALTQYF	TGTGCCAGCATGGACCAAACCGGGGCTCTTACGCAGTATTTT
-	once	13	TRBV5-6	TRBJ2-3	CASRPGVVDTQYF	TGTGCCAGCAGGCCCGGGGTGGTGGATACGCAGTATTTT
-	once	16	TRBV6-6	TRBJ2-2	CASSLGGSLMSGELFF	TGTGCCAGCAGTCTTGGTGGGAGTTTGATGTCCGGGGAGCTGTTTTTT
TRBD1	many	13	TRBV27	TRBJ1-5	CASSDRGNQPQHF	TGTGCCAGCAGTGACAGGGGAAATCAGCCCCAGCATTTT
-	many	11	TRBV12-3/TRBV12-4	TRBJ2-1	CAGRRGSEQFF	TGTGCCGGGCGACGGGGATCTGAGCAGTTCTTC
-	many	15	TRBV29-1	TRBJ2-1	CSVVLGGAIYNEQFF	TGCAGCGTTGTGCTTGGGGGGGCTATCTACAATGAGCAGTTCTTC
TRBD2	many	15	TRBV5-1	TRBJ2-5	CASSTSGSKQETQYF	TGCGCCAGCTCGACTAGCGGGAGTAAGCAAGAGACCCAGTACTTC
TRBD1	many	14	TRBV28	TRBJ1-4	CATIPFGTGEKLFF	TGTGCCACCATTCCATTTGGGACAGGTGAAAAACTGTTTTTT
-	few	14	TRBV20-1	TRBJ2-5	CSARDRGAGETQYF	TGCAGTGCTAGAGATAGGGGGGCTGGAGAGACCCAGTACTTC